The next 2 T cell receptor beta chains were all read from a single sample in a study of T cell responses to AZD1222 COVID-19 vaccine. Profiling relied on immunoSEQ multiplex PCR, and the TCRdb table lists in-frame clones only, not all of them. The data hold roughly 150,000 clones, with 90% observed a single time. Sequencing used peripheral blood, obtained on day 0 of AZD1222 vaccination. Receptor source: an adult in good health.

This chain connects TRBV6-4 to TRBJ2-1; TRBD2 aligns across 10 bases. The trim removed 5 bases at V and 8 bases at J, leaving 3 bases unmatched. This CDR3 is built from 13 residues. Germline V gene sequence: CDR1 MRHNA, CDR2 SNTAGT. DNA of the CDR3: TGTGCCAGCAGTCAGCGGGAGGGAGATGAGCAGTTCTTC. It translates to CASSQREGDEQFF.

The rearrangement joins TRBV29-1 to TRBJ1-2, with a possible D match to TRBD1 (5 bases). CDR3 size: 14 residues. Germline assignment: CDR1 SQVTM and CDR2 ANQGSEA. Trimming took off 5 bases at V and 6 bases at J, with 19 bases between the two ends. The CDR3 DNA reads TGCAGCGTTAACGACGGGGGGTTGACTCATGGCTACACCTTC. This gives the protein CSVNDGGLTHGYTF.